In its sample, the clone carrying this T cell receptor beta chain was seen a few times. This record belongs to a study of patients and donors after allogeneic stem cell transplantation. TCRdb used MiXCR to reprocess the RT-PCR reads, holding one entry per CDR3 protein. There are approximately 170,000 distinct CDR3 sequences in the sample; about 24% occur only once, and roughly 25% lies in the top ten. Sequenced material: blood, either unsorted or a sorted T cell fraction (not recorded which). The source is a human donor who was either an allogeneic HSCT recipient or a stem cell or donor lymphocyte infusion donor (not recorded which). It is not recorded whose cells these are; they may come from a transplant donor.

The CDR3 region has the DNA TGTGCCAGCTCACCAAGGCAGGAGTACGAGCAGTACTTC. Its protein product is CASSPRQEYEQYF. The rearrangement links TRBV18 to TRBJ2-7; D is unclear. This CDR3 is built from 13 residues. With 2 bases removed from V and 4 bases from J, the gap between germline ends came to 9 bases. Per germline, CDR1 KGHSH and CDR2 LQKENI.